This T cell receptor beta chain was found in a study of CD8 T cells in Susac syndrome. Random hexamers were used to reverse transcribe an amount of about 0.45 to 1 ug RNA. From the immunoSEQ multiplex PCR reads, TCRdb called clonotypes with MiXCR, one entry per CDR3 protein. Of some 100,000 distinct CDR3 sequences detected, nearly 97% appear once; the ten largest clones hold 0.3%. Trimming took off 4 bases at V and 1 base at J, with 12 bases between the two ends. From germline, CDR1 is DFQATT and CDR2 SNEGSKA (reference sequence). CDR3 length: 14 residues. The authors carried out high-throughput sequencing of TCR beta. They applied it to CD8+ and CD4+ T cells obtained from blood.

V is TRBV20-1 and J is TRBJ2-3; no clear D. The TCR originated in a human donor with Susac syndrome. Material: CD8+ T cells from PBMCs. CDR3 region: CSAMYGMGTDTQYF. CDR3 DNA sequence: TGCAGTGCTATGTATGGGATGGGCACAGATACGCAGTATTTT.